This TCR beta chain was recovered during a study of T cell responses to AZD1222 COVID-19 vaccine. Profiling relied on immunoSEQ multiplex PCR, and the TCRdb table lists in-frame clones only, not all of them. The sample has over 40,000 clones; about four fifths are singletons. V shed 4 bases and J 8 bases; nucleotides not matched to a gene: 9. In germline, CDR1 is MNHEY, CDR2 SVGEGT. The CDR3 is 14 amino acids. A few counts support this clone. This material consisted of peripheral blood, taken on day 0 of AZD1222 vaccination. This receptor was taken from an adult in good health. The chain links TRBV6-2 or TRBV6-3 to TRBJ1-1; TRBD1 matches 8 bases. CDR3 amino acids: CASSSNQGAREAFF. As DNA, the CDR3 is TGTGCCAGCAGTTCCAACCAGGGGGCGAGGGAAGCTTTCTTT.